This paragraph reports one T cell receptor beta chain. The CDR3 totals 15 residues. Germline values: CDR1 ENHRY, CDR2 SYGVKD. J lost 2 bases, V lost 4 bases, and 0 bases had no gene match. The data were obtained in a study of cytomegalovirus exposure and HLA in healthy donors. Produced via immunoSEQ multiplex PCR; TCRdb's table is partial and in-frame only. This sample yields over 150,000 clones, of which 86% are seen a single time; 2% to 2.5% belongs to the top ten. Sequencing was carried out using PBMCs. This TCR was recovered from a woman under 30 in good health and CMV-seronegative. The V gene is TRBV10-3, the J gene TRBJ2-6; TRBD1 agrees at 9 bases. CDR3 bases: TGTGCCATCAGTGGGGACAGGGCTGGGGCCAACGTCCTGACTTTC. Encoded protein: CAISGDRAGANVLTF.